These 19 T cell receptor beta chains share one sample of origin, sequenced in a study of cytomegalovirus exposure and HLA in healthy donors. PCR was performed using 60 Vbeta and 13 Jbeta primers. Using immunoSEQ multiplex PCR, the repertoire was profiled, and TCRdb retains in-frame clones only, with some absent. The repertoire holds some 130,000 clones, with around 79% as singletons. Material for sequencing was PBMCs. These TCRs come from a woman in her thirties or forties in good health and CMV-seronegative.

The rearrangement uses TRBV19 and TRBJ2-1; possible D gene TRBD1, 6 bases. CDR1 is LNHDA and CDR2 is SQIVND in the germline V gene (reference sequence). The CDR3 spans 16 residues. Trimming left V 1 base short and J 9 bases short, with 19 bases between. The CDR3 region has the DNA TGTGCCAGTAGTATAGCGGTGACATCTAAACAGGGTGAGCAGTTCTTC. It is translated as CASSIAVTSKQGEQFF.

The chain uses TRBV4-1 and TRBJ1-1, with TRBD1 as a possible D gene (6 bases). The CDR3 runs to 14 residues. CDR1 MGHRA and CDR2 YSYEKL come from the germline V gene. V lost 8 bases, J lost 1 base, and 14 bases lay in between. The DNA of the CDR3 is TGCGCCAGCGGAAAAACGGGACAGAACACTGAAGCTTTCTTT. Encoded protein: CASGKTGQNTEAFF.

The chain is built from TRBV4-1 and TRBJ2-1; tentative D call: TRBD2 (6 bases). Trimming removed 0 bases at V and 14 bases at J, with 17 bases between. The CDR3 has 14 residues. Germline lookup yields CDR1 MGHRA and CDR2 YSYEKL. CDR3 bases: TGCGCCAGCAGCCAAGAGGAGTTTGGCGGGGCTAAGTTCTTC. It encodes CASSQEEFGGAKFF.

The chain combines TRBV4-2 with TRBJ2-7, with TRBD2 matching over 8 bases. CDR3 size: 16 residues. The V segment lost 0 bases and the J segment 5 bases; nucleotides outside the gene matches: 9. Germline values: CDR1 LGHNA, CDR2 YNFKEQ. The CDR3 loop is CASSQETSGKRHEQYF. The CDR3 DNA is TGTGCCAGCAGCCAAGAAACTAGCGGAAAGCGGCACGAGCAGTACTTC.

This clone was seen only once. CDR3 sequence: CASSGDRGQHEQFF. The CDR3 nucleotides read TGTGCCAGCAGTGGGGACAGGGGTCAACATGAGCAGTTCTTC. The V gene is TRBV6-4, the J gene TRBJ2-1; 10 positions match TRBD1. Trimming at V came to 4 bases and at J to 8 bases, leaving 5 bases not matched to a gene. The length of the CDR3 is 14 residues. Germline CDR1 MRHNA, CDR2 SNTAGT.

In nucleotides, the CDR3 is TGTGCCAGCAGCTTAGATCTAGGAAGGCAGTACTTC. It yields the protein CASSLDLGRQYF. This chain uses TRBV11-2 with TRBJ2-7; no definite D call. V was shortened by 0 bases and J by 9 bases, with 9 bases between the two germline ends. The CDR3 is 12 residues long. Germline assignment: CDR1 SGHAT and CDR2 FQNNGV. The full variable domain, rest sourced from reference TRBV11-2 and TRBJ2-7, is EAGVAQSPRYKIIEKRQSVAFWCNPISGHATLYWYQQILGQGPKLLIQFQNNGVVDDSQLPKDRFSAERLKGVDSTLKIQPAKLEDSAVYLCASSLDLGRQYFGPGTRLTVT.

The gene calls are TRBV27 and TRBJ1-4; D not certain. Germline CDR1 is MNHEY and CDR2 is SMNVEV (reference sequence). Between the trimmed V and J ends, which lost 5 bases and 1 base, there was a span of 11 bases. The CDR3 length is 15 residues. Here the CDR3 DNA reads TGTGCCAGCAGTCTCGGACGGGAAACTAATGAAAAACTGTTTTTT. This codes for CASSLGRETNEKLFF.

The V gene is TRBV13, the J gene TRBJ2-3, with 9 bases matching TRBD2. With V trimmed by 0 bases and J by 1 base, 5 bases remained unmatched. CDR3 length equals 17 residues. Germline lookup yields CDR1 PRHDT and CDR2 FYEKMQ (reference sequence). CDR3 loop: CASSLGRLAARTDTQYF. The CDR3 DNA is TGTGCCAGCAGCTTAGGCCGACTAGCGGCCCGCACAGATACGCAGTATTTT. The whole variable domain, remainder taken from reference TRBV13 and TRBJ2-3, is AAGVIQSPRHLIKEKRETATLKCYPIPRHDTVYWYQQGPGQDPQFLISFYEKMQSDKGSIPDRFSAQQFSDYHSELNMSSLELGDSALYFCASSLGRLAARTDTQYFGPGTRLTVL.

The chain carries TRBV5-1 and TRBJ1-5, with 9 bases matching TRBD1. The CDR3 totals 15 residues. Trimming removed 3 bases from V and 1 base from J; junction bases left unmatched: 2. Looked up from germline, CDR1 is SGHRS and CDR2 is YFSETQ. DNA of the CDR3: TGCGCCAGCAGCTGGACAGGGGTGAGCAATCAGCCCCAGCATTTT. Translated: CASSWTGVSNQPQHF.

The sample holds a few counts of this clone. The gene calls are TRBV7-9 and TRBJ1-2; 8 bases are a match to TRBD1. The CDR3 totals 13 residues. V shed 3 bases and J 4 bases; nucleotides not matched to a gene: 1. Looked up from germline, CDR1 is SEHNR and CDR2 is FQNEAQ (reference sequence). The CDR3 protein is CASSFTGGYGYTF. CDR3 sequence (DNA): TGTGCCAGCAGCTTCACAGGGGGCTATGGCTACACCTTC. Supplemented by reference TRBV7-9 and TRBJ1-2, the full variable domain reads DTGVSQNPRHKITKRGQNVTFRCDPISEHNRLYWYRQTLGQGPEFLTYFQNEAQLEKSRLLSDRFSAERPKGSFSTLEIQRTEQGDSAMYLCASSFTGGYGYTFGSGTRLTVV.

The DNA of the CDR3 is TGCGCCAGCAGCCCACGAGCAGATACGCAGTATTTT. Translated: CASSPRADTQYF. The chain carries TRBV5-1 and TRBJ2-3; D remains unclear. V lost 4 bases, J lost 4 bases, and 7 bases lay in between. CDR1 and CDR2 from the germline V gene are SGHRS and YFSETQ. This CDR3 is built from 12 residues.

The V gene is TRBV6-1, the J gene TRBJ1-6; D might be TRBD1 (6 bases). The CDR3 totals 15 residues. Germline CDR1 is MNHNS and CDR2 is SASEGT. Trimming shortened V by 4 bases and J by 7 bases, and 14 bases separated the two germline ends. This CDR3 reads CASSASRTVNSPLHF. For the CDR3, the DNA is TGTGCCAGCAGTGCCTCCCGGACAGTAAATTCACCCCTCCACTTT.

This chain joins TRBV7-3 and TRBJ2-2, with D possibly matching TRBD1 (6 bases). Trimming removed 5 bases from V and 2 bases from J, with 9 bases in between. The germline gives CDR1 SGHTA, CDR2 FQGTGA. The CDR3 loop spans 14 amino acids. This CDR3 reads CASSPDRNTGELFF. As DNA, the CDR3 is TGTGCCAGCAGCCCGGACAGAAACACCGGGGAGCTGTTTTTT.

This clone was observed once. The chain couples TRBV10-3 to TRBJ1-2; 9 bases fit TRBD1. Germline values: CDR1 ENHRY, CDR2 SYGVKD. The CDR3 length is 15 residues. V shed 6 bases and J 2 bases; nucleotides not matched to a gene: 7. CDR3 sequence: CAIRGTGSQNYGYTF. DNA for the CDR3: TGTGCCATCAGGGGGACAGGGAGCCAGAACTATGGCTACACCTTC.

J is TRBJ2-7 and V is TRBV15; tentative D call: TRBD1 (5 bases). The CDR3 runs 13 residues. Germline CDR1 LNHNV, CDR2 YYDKDF (reference sequence). Trimming removed 3 bases at V and 6 bases at J, with 12 bases between. CDR3 residues: CATSRDKGGEQYF. The CDR3 DNA sequence: TGTGCCACCAGCAGGGACAAGGGTGGCGAGCAGTACTTC.

The chain combines TRBV18 with TRBJ1-1, with 7 nucleotides matching TRBD1. Germline V lookup: CDR1 KGHSH, CDR2 LQKENI. After removal of 2 bases from V and 2 bases from J, the junction contained 2 bases not matched to a gene. The CDR3 covers 14 residues. CDR3 DNA: TGTGCCAGCTCACCAAGGGACAGTAACACTGAAGCTTTCTTT. This codes for CASSPRDSNTEAFF.

The V gene is TRBV7-2, the J gene TRBJ1-2; TRBD1 aligns across 9 bases. Trimming cost V 5 bases and J 7 bases; bases outside gene matches: 14. Germline CDR1 and CDR2: SGHTA and FQGNSA. This CDR3 comprises 16 residues. The CDR3 DNA sequence: TGTGCCAGCAGCCTCTCGACAGGGGGGGTATTCGGTGGCTACACCTTC. This encodes CASSLSTGGVFGGYTF.

The chain couples TRBV6-1 to TRBJ2-2; the D gene is possibly TRBD1 (5 bases). This CDR3 contains 13 residues. The V end lost 4 bases, the J end lost 15 bases, and 18 bases lay between the germline ends. The germline V gene encodes CDR1 MNHNS and CDR2 SASEGT. CDR3 coding DNA: TGTGCCAGCAGTGCCACAAGGGCCAGGGCAGTGTTTTTT. Translation: CASSATRARAVFF.

The gene calls are TRBV30 and TRBJ1-1; D remains unclear. The CDR3 consists of 10 residues. V lost 7 bases to trimming and J lost 5 bases, with 8 bases between them. The germline CDR1 and CDR2 sequences are GTSNPN and SVGIG (reference sequence). Here the CDR3 reads CAFYWTEAFF. For the CDR3, the DNA is TGTGCCTTCTACTGGACTGAAGCTTTCTTT.